Included here is one T cell receptor beta chain sequence, with context. The study recruited people aged about 18 to 90 years across 24 US areas. Participants' reported clinical history set cohort assignment. In Cohort 3, a recovered donor had either two negative PCRs, clearance, or symptom resolution. This sample is drawn from a study of blood T cell repertoires in COVID-19. Across the study: T cells, B-cell-depleted T cells, or PBMCs provided the cDNA or gDNA that served as material.

Only in-frame clones appear in the TCRdb table, and some are missing; sequencing was by immunoSEQ multiplex PCR. Among 300,000 to 400,000 clones, roughly nine tenths were seen once, and the ten largest hold 0.95% to 1.1%. The CDR3 spans 16 residues. V dropped 1 base and J dropped 0; count of bases not matched to a gene: 0. Germline V lookup: CDR1 SGHNT, CDR2 YYREEE (reference sequence). The chain couples TRBV5-4 to TRBJ2-1; TRBD2 matches 11 bases. The sequenced material came from PBMCs or T cells enriched from blood (not recorded which). The source is a man aged 18 to 35 who had recovered from COVID-19. The chain's CDR3 is CASSLTSGSSYNEQFF. The CDR3 coding sequence is TGTGCCAGCAGCTTGACTAGCGGGAGCTCCTACAATGAGCAGTTCTTC.